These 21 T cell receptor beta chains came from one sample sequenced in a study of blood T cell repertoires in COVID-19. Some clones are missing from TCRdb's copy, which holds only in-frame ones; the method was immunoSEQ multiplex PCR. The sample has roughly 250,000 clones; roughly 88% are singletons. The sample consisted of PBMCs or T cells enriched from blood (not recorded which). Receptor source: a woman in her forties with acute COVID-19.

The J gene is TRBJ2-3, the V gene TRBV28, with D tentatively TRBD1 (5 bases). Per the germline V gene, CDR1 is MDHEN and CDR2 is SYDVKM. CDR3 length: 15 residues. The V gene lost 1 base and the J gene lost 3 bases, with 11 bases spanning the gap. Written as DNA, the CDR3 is TGTGCCAGCAGTTTATCGGTCAGGGTAACAGATACGCAGTATTTT. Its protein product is CASSLSVRVTDTQYF.

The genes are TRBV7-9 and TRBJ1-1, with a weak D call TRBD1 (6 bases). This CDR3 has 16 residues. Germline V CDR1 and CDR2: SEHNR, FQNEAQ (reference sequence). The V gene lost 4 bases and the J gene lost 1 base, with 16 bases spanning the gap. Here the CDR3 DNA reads TGTGCCAGCAGCTCGAGAAAACAGGGCCGGAACACTGAAGCTTTCTTT. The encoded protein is CASSSRKQGRNTEAFF.

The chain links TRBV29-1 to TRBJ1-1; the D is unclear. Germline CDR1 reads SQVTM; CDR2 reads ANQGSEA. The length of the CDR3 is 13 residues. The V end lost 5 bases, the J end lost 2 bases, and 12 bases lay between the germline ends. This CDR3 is CSVLENYNTEAFF. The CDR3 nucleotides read TGCAGCGTTCTAGAAAACTATAACACTGAAGCTTTCTTT.

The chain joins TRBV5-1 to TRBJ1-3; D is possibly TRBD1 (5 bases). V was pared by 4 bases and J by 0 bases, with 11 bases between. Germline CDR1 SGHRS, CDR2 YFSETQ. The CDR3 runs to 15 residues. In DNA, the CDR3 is TGCGCCAGCAGCGAATGGGGCTCCTCTGGAAACACCATATATTTT. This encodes CASSEWGSSGNTIYF.

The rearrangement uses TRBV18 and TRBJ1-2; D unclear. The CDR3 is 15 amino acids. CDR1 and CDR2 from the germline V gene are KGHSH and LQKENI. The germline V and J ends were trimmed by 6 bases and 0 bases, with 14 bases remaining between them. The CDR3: CASSQYNLANYGYTF. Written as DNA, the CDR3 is TGTGCCAGCTCCCAATACAATCTGGCTAACTATGGCTACACCTTC.

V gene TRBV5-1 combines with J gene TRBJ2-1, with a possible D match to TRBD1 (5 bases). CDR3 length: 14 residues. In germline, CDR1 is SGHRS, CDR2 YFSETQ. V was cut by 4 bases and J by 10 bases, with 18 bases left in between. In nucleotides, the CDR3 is TGCGCCAGCAGCGCCTCGGATACAGGATTCGAGCAGTTCTTC. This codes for CASSASDTGFEQFF.

The CDR3 loop is CASSPGLAGVAQYV. The CDR3 DNA is TGTGCCAGCAGCCCGGGACTAGCGGGAGTCGCTCAGTACGTC. The genes are TRBV27 and TRBJ2-7, with TRBD2 matching over 14 bases. Looked up from germline, CDR1 is MNHEY and CDR2 is SMNVEV (reference sequence). This CDR3 is 14 amino acids long. V was pared by 6 bases and J by 10 bases, with 8 bases of the junction left unmatched.

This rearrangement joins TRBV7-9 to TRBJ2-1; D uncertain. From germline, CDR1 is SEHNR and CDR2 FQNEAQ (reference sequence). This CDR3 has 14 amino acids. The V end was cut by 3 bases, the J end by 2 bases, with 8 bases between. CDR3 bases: TGTGCCAGCAGCTTGCACAGCCCCTACAATGAGCAGTTCTTC. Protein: CASSLHSPYNEQFF.

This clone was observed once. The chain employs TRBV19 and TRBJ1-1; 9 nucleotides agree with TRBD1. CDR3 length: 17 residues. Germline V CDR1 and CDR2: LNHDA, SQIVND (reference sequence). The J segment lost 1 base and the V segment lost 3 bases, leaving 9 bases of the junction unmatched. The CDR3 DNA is TGTGCCAGTAGTATTGAACAGGGGGCCATTGGGAACACTGAAGCTTTCTTT. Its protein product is CASSIEQGAIGNTEAFF.

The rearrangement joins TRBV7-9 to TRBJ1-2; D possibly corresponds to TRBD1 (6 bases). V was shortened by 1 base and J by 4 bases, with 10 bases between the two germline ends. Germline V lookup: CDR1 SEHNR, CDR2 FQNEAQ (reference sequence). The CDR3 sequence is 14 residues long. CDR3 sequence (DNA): TGTGCCAGCAGCTTAGATACAGGGACCTATGGCTACACCTTC. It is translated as CASSLDTGTYGYTF.

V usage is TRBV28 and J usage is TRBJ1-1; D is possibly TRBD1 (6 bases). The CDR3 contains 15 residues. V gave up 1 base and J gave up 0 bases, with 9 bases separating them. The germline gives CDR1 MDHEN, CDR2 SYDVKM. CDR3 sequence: CASSLSDRVNTEAFF. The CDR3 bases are TGTGCCAGCAGTTTATCGGACAGAGTGAACACTGAAGCTTTCTTT.

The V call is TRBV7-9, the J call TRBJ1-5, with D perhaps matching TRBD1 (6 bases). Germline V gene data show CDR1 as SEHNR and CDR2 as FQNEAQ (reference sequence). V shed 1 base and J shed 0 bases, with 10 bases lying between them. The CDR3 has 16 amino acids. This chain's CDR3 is CASSLGSGDSNQPQHF. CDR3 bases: TGTGCCAGCAGCTTAGGGTCAGGGGATAGCAATCAGCCCCAGCATTTT.

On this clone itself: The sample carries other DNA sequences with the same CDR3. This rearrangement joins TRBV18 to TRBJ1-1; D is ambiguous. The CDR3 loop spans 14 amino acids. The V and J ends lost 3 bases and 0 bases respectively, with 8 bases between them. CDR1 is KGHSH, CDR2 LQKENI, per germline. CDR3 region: CASSPRDMNTEAFF. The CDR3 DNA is TGTGCCAGCTCACCCCGAGACATGAACACTGAAGCTTTCTTT.

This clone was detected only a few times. The chain's CDR3 is CASSPRWLAGTTGSTDTQYF. In nucleotides, the CDR3 is TGTGCCAGCTCACCACGGTGGCTAGCGGGTACTACCGGGAGCACAGATACGCAGTATTTT. The rearrangement links TRBV18 to TRBJ2-3; 8 nucleotides line up with TRBD2. Germline CDR1 and CDR2: KGHSH and LQKENI. CDR3 length: 20 amino acids. V dropped 1 base and J dropped 0; count of bases not matched to a gene: 15.

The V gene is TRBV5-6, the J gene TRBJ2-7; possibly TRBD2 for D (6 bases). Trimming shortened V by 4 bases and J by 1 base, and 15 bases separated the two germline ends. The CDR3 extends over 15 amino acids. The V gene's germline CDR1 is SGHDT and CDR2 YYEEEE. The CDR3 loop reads CASSPTRELSYEQYF. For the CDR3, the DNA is TGTGCCAGCAGCCCTACACGGGAGTTATCCTACGAGCAGTACTTC.

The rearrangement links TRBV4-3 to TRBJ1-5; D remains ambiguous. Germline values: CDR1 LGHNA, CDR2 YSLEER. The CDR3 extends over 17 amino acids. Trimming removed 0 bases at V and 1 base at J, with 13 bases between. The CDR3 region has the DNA TGCGCCAGCAGCCAAGAGGTTAACCTACTAAGCAATCAGCCCCAGCATTTT. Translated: CASSQEVNLLSNQPQHF.

CDR3 in DNA: TGCGCCAGCAGCGAATTCAGGCTAGCGGGAGGCATTGAGCAGTTCTTC. It translates to CASSEFRLAGGIEQFF. V and J are TRBV5-1 and TRBJ2-1; 11 bases match TRBD2. After removal of 4 bases from V and 9 bases from J, the junction contained 12 bases not matched to a gene. CDR3 length: 16 amino acids. The germline V gene has CDR1 SGHRS and CDR2 YFSETQ.

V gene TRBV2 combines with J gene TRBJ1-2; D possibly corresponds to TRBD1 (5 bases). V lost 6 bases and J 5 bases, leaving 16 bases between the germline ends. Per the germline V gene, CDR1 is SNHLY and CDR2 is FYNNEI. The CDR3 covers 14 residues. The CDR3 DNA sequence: TGTGCCAGCAGCCCGACAGACACCGTATATGGCTACACCTTC. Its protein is CASSPTDTVYGYTF.

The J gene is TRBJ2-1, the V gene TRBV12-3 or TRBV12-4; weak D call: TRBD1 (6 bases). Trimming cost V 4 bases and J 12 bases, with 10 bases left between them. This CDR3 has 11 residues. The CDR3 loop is CASSYTGSQFF. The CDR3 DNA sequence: TGTGCCAGCAGTTACACAGGGTCGCAGTTCTTC.

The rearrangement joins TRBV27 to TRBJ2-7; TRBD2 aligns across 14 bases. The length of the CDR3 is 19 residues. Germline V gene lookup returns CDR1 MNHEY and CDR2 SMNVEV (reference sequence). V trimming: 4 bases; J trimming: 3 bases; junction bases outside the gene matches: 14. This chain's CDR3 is CASSSGTSGSKGVNYEQYF. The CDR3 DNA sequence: TGTGCCAGCAGTTCCGGGACTAGCGGGAGTAAGGGGGTAAACTACGAGCAGTACTTC.

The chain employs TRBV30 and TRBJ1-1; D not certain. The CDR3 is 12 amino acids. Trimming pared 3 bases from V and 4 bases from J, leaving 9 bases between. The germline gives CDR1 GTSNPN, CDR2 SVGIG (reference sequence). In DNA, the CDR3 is TGTGCCTGGAGACCACATGGCACTGAAGCTTTCTTT. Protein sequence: CAWRPHGTEAFF.